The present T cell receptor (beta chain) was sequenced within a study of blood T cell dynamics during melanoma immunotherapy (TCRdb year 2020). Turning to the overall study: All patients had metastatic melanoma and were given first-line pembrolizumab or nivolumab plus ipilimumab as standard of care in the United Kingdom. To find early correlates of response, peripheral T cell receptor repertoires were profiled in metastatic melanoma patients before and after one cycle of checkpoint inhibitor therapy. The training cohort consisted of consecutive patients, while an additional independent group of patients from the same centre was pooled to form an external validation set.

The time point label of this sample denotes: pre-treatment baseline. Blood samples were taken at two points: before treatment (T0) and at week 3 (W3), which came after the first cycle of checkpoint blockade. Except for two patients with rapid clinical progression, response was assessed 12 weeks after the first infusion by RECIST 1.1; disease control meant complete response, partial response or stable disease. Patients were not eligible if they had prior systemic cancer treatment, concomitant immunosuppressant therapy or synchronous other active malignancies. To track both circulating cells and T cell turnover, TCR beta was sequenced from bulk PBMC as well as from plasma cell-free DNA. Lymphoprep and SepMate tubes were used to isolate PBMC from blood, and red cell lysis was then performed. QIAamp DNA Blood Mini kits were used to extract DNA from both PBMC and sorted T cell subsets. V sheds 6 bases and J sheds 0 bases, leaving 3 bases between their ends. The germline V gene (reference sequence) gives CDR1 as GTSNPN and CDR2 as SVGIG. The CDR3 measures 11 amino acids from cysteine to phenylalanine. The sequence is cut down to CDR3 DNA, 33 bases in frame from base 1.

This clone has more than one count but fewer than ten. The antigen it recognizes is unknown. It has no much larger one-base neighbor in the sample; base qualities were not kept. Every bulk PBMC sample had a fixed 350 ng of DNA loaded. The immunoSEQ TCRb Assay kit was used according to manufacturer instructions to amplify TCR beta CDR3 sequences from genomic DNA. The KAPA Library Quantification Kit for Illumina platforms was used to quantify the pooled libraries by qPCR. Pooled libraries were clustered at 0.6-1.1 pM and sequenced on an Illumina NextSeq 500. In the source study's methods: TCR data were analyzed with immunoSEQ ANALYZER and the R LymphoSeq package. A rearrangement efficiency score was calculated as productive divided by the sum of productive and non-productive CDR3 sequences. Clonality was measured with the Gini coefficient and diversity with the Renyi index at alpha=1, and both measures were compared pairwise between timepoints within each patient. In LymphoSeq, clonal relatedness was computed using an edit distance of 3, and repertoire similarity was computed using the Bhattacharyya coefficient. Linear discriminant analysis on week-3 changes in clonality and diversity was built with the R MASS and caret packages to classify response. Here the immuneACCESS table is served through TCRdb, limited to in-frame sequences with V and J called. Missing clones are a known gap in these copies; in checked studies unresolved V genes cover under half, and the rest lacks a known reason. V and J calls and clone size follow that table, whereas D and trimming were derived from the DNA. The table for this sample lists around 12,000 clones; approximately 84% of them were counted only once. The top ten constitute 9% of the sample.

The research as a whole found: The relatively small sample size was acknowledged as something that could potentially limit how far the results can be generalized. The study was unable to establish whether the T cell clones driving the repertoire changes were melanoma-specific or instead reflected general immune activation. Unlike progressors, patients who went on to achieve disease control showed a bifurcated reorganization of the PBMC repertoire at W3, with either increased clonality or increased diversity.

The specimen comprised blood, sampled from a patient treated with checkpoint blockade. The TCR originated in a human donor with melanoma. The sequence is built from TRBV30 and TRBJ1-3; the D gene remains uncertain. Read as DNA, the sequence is TGTGCCTGCGGCTCTGGAAACACCATATATTTT. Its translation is CACGSGNTIYF.